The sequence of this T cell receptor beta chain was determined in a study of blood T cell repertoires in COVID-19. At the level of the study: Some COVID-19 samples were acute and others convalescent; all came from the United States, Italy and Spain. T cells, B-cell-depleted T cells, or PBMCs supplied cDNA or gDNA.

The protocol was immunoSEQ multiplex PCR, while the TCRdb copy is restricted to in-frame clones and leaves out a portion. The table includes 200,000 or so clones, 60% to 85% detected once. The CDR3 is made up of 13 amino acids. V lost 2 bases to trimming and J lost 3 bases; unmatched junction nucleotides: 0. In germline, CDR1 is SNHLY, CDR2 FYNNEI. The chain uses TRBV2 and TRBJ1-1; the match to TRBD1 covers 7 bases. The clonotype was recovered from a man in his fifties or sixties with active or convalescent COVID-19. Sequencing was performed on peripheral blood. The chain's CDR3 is CASSEQGDTEAFF. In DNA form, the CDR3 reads TGTGCCAGCAGTGAACAGGGGGACACTGAAGCTTTCTTT.